The text below deals with one T cell receptor beta chain. Its antigen is still unknown. The sample belongs to a study of OX40 agonist ivuxolimab in advanced cancers. Study in general: People in dose escalation had one of these cancers: hepatocellular carcinoma, melanoma, renal cell or head and neck cancer. Study outcomes and limitations: CD8+ T cells (on average) carried more expanded clones than CD4+ T cells. Some nonresponders also had low normalized T-cell clonal expansion.

From germline, CDR1 is ENHRY and CDR2 SYGVKD. The CDR3 consists of 13 residues. Trimming stripped 4 bases from V and 3 bases from J, with 7 bases between. Repertoires were generated with immunoSEQ multiplex PCR, while TCRdb's copy carries only in-frame clones and drops some. The repertoire includes about 91,000 clones, 84% of them detected once, and more than 0.95% sits in the top ten. The receptor comes from an adult with an advanced solid tumor such as melanoma, head and neck, liver or kidney cancer. The sequenced sample was CD4+ or CD8+ T cells sorted from blood, obtained in a trial of the OX40 agonist ivuxolimab. The J gene is TRBJ1-5, the V gene TRBV10-3; D remains ambiguous. The CDR3 is CAISADTNQPQHF. The CDR3 region has the DNA TGTGCCATCAGTGCCGACACCAATCAGCCCCAGCATTTT.